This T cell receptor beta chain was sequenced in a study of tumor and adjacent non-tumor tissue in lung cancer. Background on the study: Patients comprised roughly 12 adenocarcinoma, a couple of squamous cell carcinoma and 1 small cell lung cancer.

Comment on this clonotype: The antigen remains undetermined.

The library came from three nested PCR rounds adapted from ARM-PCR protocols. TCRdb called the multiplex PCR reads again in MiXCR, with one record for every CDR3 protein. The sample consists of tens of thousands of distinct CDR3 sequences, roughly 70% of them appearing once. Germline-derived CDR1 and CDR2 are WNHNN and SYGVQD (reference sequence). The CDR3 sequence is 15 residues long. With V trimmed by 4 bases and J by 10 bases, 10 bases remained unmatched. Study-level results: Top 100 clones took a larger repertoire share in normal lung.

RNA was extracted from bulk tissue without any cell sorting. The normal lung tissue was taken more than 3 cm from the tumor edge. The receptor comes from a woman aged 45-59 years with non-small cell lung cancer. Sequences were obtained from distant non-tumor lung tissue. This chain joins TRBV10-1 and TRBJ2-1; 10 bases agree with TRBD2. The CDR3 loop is CASSGWSSGSVEQFF. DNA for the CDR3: TGCGCCAGCAGTGGGTGGTCTAGCGGGAGTGTGGAGCAGTTCTTC.